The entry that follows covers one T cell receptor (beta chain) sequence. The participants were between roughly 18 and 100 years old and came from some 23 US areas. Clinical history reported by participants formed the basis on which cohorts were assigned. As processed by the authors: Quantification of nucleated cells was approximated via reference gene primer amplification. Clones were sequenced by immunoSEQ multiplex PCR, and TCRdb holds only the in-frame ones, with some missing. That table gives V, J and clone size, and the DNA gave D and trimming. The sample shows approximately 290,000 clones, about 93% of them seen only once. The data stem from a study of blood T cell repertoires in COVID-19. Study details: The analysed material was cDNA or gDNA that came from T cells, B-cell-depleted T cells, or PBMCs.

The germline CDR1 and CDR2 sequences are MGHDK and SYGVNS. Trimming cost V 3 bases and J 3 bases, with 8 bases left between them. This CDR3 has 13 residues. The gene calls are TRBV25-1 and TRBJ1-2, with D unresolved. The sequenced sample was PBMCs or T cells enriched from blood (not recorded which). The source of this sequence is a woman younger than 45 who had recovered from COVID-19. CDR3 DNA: TGTGCCAGCAGTGACCCCCCAGACTATGGCTACACCTTC. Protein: CASSDPPDYGYTF.